This entry is about one T cell receptor (beta chain). The V end was cut by 3 bases, the J end by 8 bases, with 7 bases between. Germline loops: CDR1 LNHNV, CDR2 YYDKDF (reference sequence). CDR3 length: 12 residues. TCRdb's copy holds only in-frame clones and misses some; the assay was immunoSEQ multiplex PCR. Of about 15,000 clones detected, 69% appear once; the ten largest clones hold around 8.1%. The source of the sample is a study of immune cell composition in non-small cell lung cancer. The receptor was derived from a human donor with non-small cell lung cancer. Material for sequencing was lung tumor tissue. J is TRBJ1-4 and V is TRBV15; D is undetermined. The CDR3 bases are TGTGCCACCAGCAGGTCTGAGGAAAAACTGTTTTTT. Translated: CATSRSEEKLFF. The full variable domain, rest sourced from reference TRBV15 and TRBJ1-4, is DAMVIQNPRYQVTQFGKPVTLSCSQTLNHNVMYWYQQKSSQAPKLLFHYYDKDFNNEADTPDNFQSRRPNTSFCFLDIRSPGLGDTAMYLCATSRSEEKLFFGSGTQLSVL.